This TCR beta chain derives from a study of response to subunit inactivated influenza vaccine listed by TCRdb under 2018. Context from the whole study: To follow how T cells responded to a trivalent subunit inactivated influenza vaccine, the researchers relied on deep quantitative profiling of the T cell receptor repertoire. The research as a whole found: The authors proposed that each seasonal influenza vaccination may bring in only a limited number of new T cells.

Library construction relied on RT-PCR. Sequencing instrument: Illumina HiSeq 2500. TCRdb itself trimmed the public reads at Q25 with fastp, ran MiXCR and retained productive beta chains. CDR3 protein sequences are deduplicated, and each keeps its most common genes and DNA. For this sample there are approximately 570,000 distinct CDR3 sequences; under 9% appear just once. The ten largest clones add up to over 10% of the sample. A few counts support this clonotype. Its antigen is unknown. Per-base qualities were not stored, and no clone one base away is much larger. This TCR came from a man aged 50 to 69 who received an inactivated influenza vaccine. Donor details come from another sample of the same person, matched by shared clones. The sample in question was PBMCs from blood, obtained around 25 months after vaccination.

The DNA reads TGCGCCAGCAGCTTGGTAGCAGACTACAATGAGCAGTTCTTC. Translated, this gives CASSLVADYNEQFF. The chain is made from TRBV5-1 and TRBJ2-1; the D gene identity is not certain. From cysteine to phenylalanine, the CDR3 is 14 amino acids long. The kept DNA is CDR3 alone, 42 bases in frame from the first base. Sequences SGHRS (CDR1) and YFSETQ (CDR2) are obtained from the germline V gene. V is reduced by 0 bases and J by 3 bases, leaving a spacing of 7 bases between them.